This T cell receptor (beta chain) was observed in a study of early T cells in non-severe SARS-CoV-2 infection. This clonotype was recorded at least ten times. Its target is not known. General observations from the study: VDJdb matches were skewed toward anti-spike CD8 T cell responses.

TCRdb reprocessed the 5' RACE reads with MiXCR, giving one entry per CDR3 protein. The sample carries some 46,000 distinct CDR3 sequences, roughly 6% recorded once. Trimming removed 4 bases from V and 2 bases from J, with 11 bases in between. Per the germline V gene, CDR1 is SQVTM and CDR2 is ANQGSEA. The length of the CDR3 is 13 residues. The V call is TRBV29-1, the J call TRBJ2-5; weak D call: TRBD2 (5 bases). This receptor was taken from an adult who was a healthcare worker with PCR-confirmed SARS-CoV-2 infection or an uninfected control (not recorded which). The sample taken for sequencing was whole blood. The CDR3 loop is CSVGLRLQETQYF. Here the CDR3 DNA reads TGCAGCGTTGGGTTGAGACTACAAGAGACCCAGTACTTC.